What follows are 17 T cell receptor beta chains derived from one specimen sequenced in a study of blood T cells in healthy people across ages. Primers used in a second PCR of roughly 7 to 12 cycles were a sample-barcoded 5' primer and a J-beta primer mix. TCRdb passed the 5' RACE reads through MiXCR, listing each CDR3 protein once. The sample shows approximately 600,000 distinct CDR3 sequences, about 53% of them seen only once. Input material: blood. The receptors originated from a man in his sixties in good health.

This chain joins TRBV5-1 and TRBJ2-6, with 7 nucleotides matching TRBD1. V was clipped by 3 bases and J by 0 bases; unmatched bases: 9. Germline CDR1 is SGHRS and CDR2 is YFSETQ. The CDR3 totals 18 residues. The chain's CDR3 is CASSSRDSALSGANVLTF. The CDR3 coding sequence is TGCGCCAGCAGCTCCCGGGACAGCGCTCTCTCTGGGGCCAACGTCCTGACTTTC.

The chain has TRBV29-1 and TRBJ1-2, with D unclear. CDR1 is SQVTM and CDR2 is ANQGSEA in the germline V gene. The V end was cut by 4 bases, the J end by 0 bases, with 9 bases between. There are 13 residues in the CDR3. CDR3 nucleotides: TGCAGCGTTGGGGCGGAAGCTAACTATGGCTACACCTTC. It yields the protein CSVGAEANYGYTF.

This chain connects TRBV6-5 to TRBJ2-7; TRBD1 matches 11 bases. This CDR3 is built from 18 residues. Germline V gives CDR1 MNHEY, CDR2 SVGAGI. V trimming: 0 bases; J trimming: 3 bases; junction bases outside the gene matches: 10. CDR3 in amino acids: CASSYSGQGARGNYEQYF. The CDR3 region has the DNA TGTGCCAGCAGTTACTCCGGACAGGGGGCGCGAGGGAACTACGAGCAGTACTTC.

The chain uses TRBV12-3 or TRBV12-4 and TRBJ2-5, with D tentatively TRBD2 (5 bases). V lost 3 bases, J lost 9 bases, and 14 bases lay in between. The CDR3 consists of 13 residues. The CDR3 here is CASSFTAPAAQYF. Written as DNA, the CDR3 is TGTGCCAGCAGTTTTACCGCCCCAGCGGCCCAGTACTTC.

The chain recombines TRBV21-1 with TRBJ1-6. TRBV21-1 is given as a pseudogene. The length of the CDR3 is 16 residues. In DNA, the CDR3 is TGTGCCAGCAGCAAAGGAATACAAACCTATAATTCACCCCTCCACTTT. This translates into CASSKGIQTYNSPLHF.

The rearrangement uses TRBV10-3 and TRBJ1-2, with no clear D. CDR1 is ENHRY, CDR2 SYGVKD, per germline. Trimming pared 2 bases from V and 1 base from J, leaving 11 bases between. The CDR3 extends over 15 amino acids. CDR3 DNA sequence: TGTGCCATCAGTGAGGGGGTCACCTTTAACTATGGCTACACCTTC. Translation: CAISEGVTFNYGYTF.

The rearrangement uses TRBV4-2 and TRBJ1-1; D might be TRBD1 (5 bases). V was shortened by 0 bases and J by 1 base, with 12 bases between the two germline ends. The CDR3 has 16 residues. The germline V gene has CDR1 LGHNA and CDR2 YNFKEQ. The CDR3 reads CASSQEGPSGNTEAFF. The CDR3 DNA sequence: TGTGCCAGCAGCCAAGAGGGGCCGTCCGGGAACACTGAAGCTTTCTTT.

The rearrangement links TRBV25-1 to TRBJ1-2, with D uncertain. Germline assignment: CDR1 MGHDK and CDR2 SYGVNS. Trimming took 3 bases from V and 7 from J, leaving 6 bases between them. There are 11 residues in the CDR3. The chain's CDR3 is CASSELLGYTF. The CDR3 nucleotides are TGTGCCAGCAGTGAGTTGCTTGGCTACACCTTC.

This clonotype was counted ten times or more. The chain employs TRBV12-3 or TRBV12-4 and TRBJ1-1; D is unclear. Trimming pared 1 base from V and 10 bases from J, leaving 13 bases between. The CDR3 covers 13 residues. The CDR3 DNA reads as TGTGCCAGCAGTTTAGGGCCTTTTAAGGCAGCTTTCTTT. Residues: CASSLGPFKAAFF.

The genes are TRBV2 and TRBJ2-1, with 9 bases lining up with TRBD2. Per germline, CDR1 SNHLY and CDR2 FYNNEI. This CDR3 is 15 amino acids long. The ends lost 3 bases at V and 8 bases at J; junction bases unmatched: 8. The CDR3 sequence is CASSDLGGGADEQFF. CDR3 nucleotide sequence: TGTGCCAGCAGTGATTTGGGCGGGGGGGCTGATGAGCAGTTCTTC. The full variable domain, completed using reference TRBV2 and TRBJ2-1, is EPEVTQTPSHQVTQMGQEVILRCVPISNHLYFYWYRQILGQKVEFLVSFYNNEISEKSEIFDDQFSVERPDGSNFTLKIRSTKLEDSAMYFCASSDLGGGADEQFFGPGTRLTVL.

This rearrangement joins TRBV19 to TRBJ2-1, with 8 bases that match TRBD2. The CDR3 length is 15 residues. Germline loops: CDR1 LNHDA, CDR2 SQIVND (reference sequence). V lost 6 bases to trimming and J lost 9 bases; unmatched junction nucleotides: 13. For the CDR3, the DNA is TGTGCCAGTAGACATCCGTCGGGGGGGCGGATTGAGCAGTTCTTC. Amino acid sequence: CASRHPSGGRIEQFF.

This clonotype was observed a handful of times. The V gene is TRBV29-1, the J gene TRBJ1-2; D is ambiguous. Germline V gene data show CDR1 as SQVTM and CDR2 as ANQGSEA. The ends were cut back, 5 bases at V and 8 bases at J, with 15 bases in the middle. This CDR3 contains 12 residues. In nucleotides, the CDR3 is TGCAGCGTTAGAGGAGGTCCGGGGGGCTACACCTTC. Translating it yields CSVRGGPGGYTF.

This sequence joins TRBV6-6 and TRBJ2-7; D could derive from TRBD1 or TRBD2 (5 bases each). This CDR3 spans 14 amino acids. Germline assignment: CDR1 MNHNY and CDR2 SVGAGI (reference sequence). Between the trimmed V and J ends, which lost 5 bases and 3 bases, there was a span of 14 bases. The CDR3 here is CASSNRDGGYEQYF. CDR3 nucleotide sequence: TGTGCCAGCAGTAACCGGGACGGTGGCTACGAGCAGTACTTC.

In this sample, this clonotype turned up a few times. V is TRBV10-2 and J is TRBJ1-1, with 10 bases matching TRBD1. V trimming: 8 bases; J trimming: 8 bases; junction bases outside the gene matches: 2. The CDR3 sequence is 11 residues long. The germline CDR1 and CDR2 sequences are WSHSY and SAAADI. CDR3 residues: CASGGQGEAFF. CDR3 sequence (DNA): TGCGCCAGCGGGGGACAGGGGGAAGCTTTCTTT.

There are many counts of this clonotype. The chain couples TRBV20-1 to TRBJ2-3, with unresolved D. Trimming cost V 3 bases and J 0 bases, with 13 bases left between them. From germline, CDR1 is DFQATT and CDR2 SNEGSKA (reference sequence). This CDR3 is built from 15 residues. CDR3 protein: CSASSARSSTDTQYF. The DNA for the CDR3 is TGCAGTGCTAGTTCGGCCAGATCTAGCACAGATACGCAGTATTTT.

This clonotype was seen a handful of times. The genes are TRBV28 and TRBJ2-4; D unclear. The last part of the DNA fits TRBJ2-7 better; the J call may be wrong. Germline CDR1 reads MDHEN; CDR2 reads SYDVKM. The CDR3 is 12 residues long. The CDR3 protein is CASSSSPVEQYF. The CDR3 DNA reads TGTGCCAGCAGTTCCTCCCCCGTCGAGCAGTACTTC.

The rearrangement links TRBV6-1 to TRBJ1-5; weak D call: TRBD1 (6 bases). CDR3 length: 15 residues. Germline CDR1 and CDR2: MNHNS and SASEGT. Trimming left V 3 bases short and J 0 bases short, with 9 bases between. CDR3 region: CASSDRGPSNQPQHF. The CDR3 coding sequence is TGTGCCAGCAGTGACAGGGGACCTAGCAATCAGCCCCAGCATTTT.